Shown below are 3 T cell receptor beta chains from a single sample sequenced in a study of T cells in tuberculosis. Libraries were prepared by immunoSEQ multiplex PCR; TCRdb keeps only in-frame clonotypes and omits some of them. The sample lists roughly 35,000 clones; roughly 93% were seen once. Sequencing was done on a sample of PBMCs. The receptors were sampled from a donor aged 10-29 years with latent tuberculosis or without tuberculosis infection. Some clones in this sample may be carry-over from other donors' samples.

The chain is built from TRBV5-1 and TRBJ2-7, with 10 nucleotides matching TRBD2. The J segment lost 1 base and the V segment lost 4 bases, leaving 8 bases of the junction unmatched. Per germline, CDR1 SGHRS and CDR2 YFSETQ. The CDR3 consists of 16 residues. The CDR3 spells CASSPGVLAGSYEQYF. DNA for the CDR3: TGCGCCAGCAGCCCTGGTGTACTAGCGGGGTCCTACGAGCAGTACTTC.

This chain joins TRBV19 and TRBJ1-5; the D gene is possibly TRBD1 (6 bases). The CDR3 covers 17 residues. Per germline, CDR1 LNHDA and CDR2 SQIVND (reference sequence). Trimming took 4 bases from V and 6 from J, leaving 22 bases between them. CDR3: CASSTVPVTGRGQPQHF. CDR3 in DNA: TGTGCCAGTAGTACCGTACCGGTAACAGGGAGAGGTCAGCCCCAGCATTTT.

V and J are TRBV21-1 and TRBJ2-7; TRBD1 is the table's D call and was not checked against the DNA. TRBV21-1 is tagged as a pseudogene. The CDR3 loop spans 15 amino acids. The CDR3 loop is CASSSHRGSAYEQYV. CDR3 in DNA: TGTGCCAGCAGCTCGCACAGGGGGTCGGCCTACGAGCAGTACGTC.